Each of the 3 T cell receptor beta chains below was sequenced from the same sample in a study of identical twins. One entry per CDR3 protein results from TCRdb running MiXCR on the 5' RACE reads. The repertoire holds about 240,000 distinct CDR3 sequences, with 10% as singletons. Sequenced input: memory T cells sorted from blood. The receptors shown here come from a man aged 50 to 59 in good health.

The rearrangement uses TRBV15 and TRBJ2-1, with D tentatively TRBD2 (5 bases). V shed 6 bases and J shed 4 bases, with 16 bases lying between them. The germline gives CDR1 LNHNV, CDR2 YYDKDF (reference sequence). CDR3 length: 15 residues. This CDR3 reads CATREGRSPYNEQFF. The CDR3 DNA follows: TGTGCCACCAGAGAGGGTAGGAGCCCATACAATGAGCAGTTCTTC.

This clonotype has ten or more counts. This rearrangement joins TRBV10-3 to TRBJ2-7, with 8 bases aligning to TRBD1. The CDR3 runs 13 residues. V trimming: 6 bases; J trimming: 1 base; junction bases outside the gene matches: 2. From germline, CDR1 is ENHRY and CDR2 SYGVKD. CDR3 in DNA: TGTGCCATCAGCAGACAGGGGTCCTACGAGCAGTACTTC. Its protein product is CAISRQGSYEQYF.

This clonotype showed up many times. The rearrangement joins TRBV7-2 to TRBJ2-3; D may be TRBD2 (6 bases). This CDR3 has 14 residues. Trimming pared 1 base from V and 14 bases from J, leaving 19 bases between. Germline CDR1 is SGHTA and CDR2 is FQGNSA. The CDR3 region is CASSLDPPGVRGYF. The CDR3 bases are TGTGCCAGCAGCTTAGACCCCCCGGGGGTCCGGGGGTATTTT. Complete variable domain (other parts from reference TRBV7-2 and TRBJ2-3): GAGVSQSPSNKVTEKGKDVELRCDPISGHTALYWYRQSLGQGLEFLIYFQGNSAPDKSGLPSDRFSAERTGGSVSTLTIQRTQQEDSAVYLCASSLDPPGVRGYFGPGTRLTVL.